Following are 18 T cell receptor beta chains from one sample sequenced in a study of radiation and T cells in renal cell carcinoma. Specified treatment: 15 Gy SBRT to primary tumor, nephrectomy 4 weeks later. Repertoires were generated with immunoSEQ multiplex PCR, while TCRdb's copy carries only in-frame clones and drops some. The profile shows around 9,200 clones, around three fifths of them singletons. The source material was tumor tissue, sampled from a patient whose treatment included radiotherapy and nephrectomy. The receptors were sampled from a man between 60 and 75 years old with renal cell carcinoma.

The chain combines TRBV27 with TRBJ1-5; D is uncertain. V was trimmed by 5 bases and J by 4 bases, leaving 9 bases between them. Germline CDR1 and CDR2: MNHEY and SMNVEV (reference sequence). This CDR3 is built from 13 residues. In DNA form, the CDR3 reads TGTGCCAGCAGTAAAGATCCTAATCAGCCCCAGCATTTT. Translated, it gives CASSKDPNQPQHF.

This clone was detected only a few times. The rearrangement uses TRBV30 and TRBJ1-5, with D tentatively TRBD1 (6 bases). Deletions cut 2 bases from V and 5 bases from J, with 13 bases between. CDR1 is GTSNPN, CDR2 SVGIG, per germline (reference sequence). The CDR3 totals 14 residues. The CDR3 bases are TGTGCCTGGAGTTCCGCAGGGGCTTATCAGCCCCAGCATTTT. It codes for CAWSSAGAYQPQHF. Full variable domain (outside the CDR3, taken from reference TRBV30 and TRBJ1-5): SQTIHQWPATLVQPVGSPLSLECTVEGTSNPNLYWYRQAAGRGLQLLFYSVGIGQISSEVPQNLSASRPQDRQFILSSKKLLLSDSGFYLCAWSSAGAYQPQHFGDGTRLSIL.

The rearrangement links TRBV19 to TRBJ2-3; no clear D. CDR1 is LNHDA and CDR2 is SQIVND in the germline V gene (reference sequence). V was pared by 2 bases and J by 4 bases, with 19 bases between. The length of the CDR3 is 17 residues. DNA of the CDR3: TGTGCCAGTAGTATATCCGCCTCCCGCCGGCCCCCAGATACGCAGTATTTT. It yields the protein CASSISASRRPPDTQYF.

The chain's CDR3 is CSVGGGLNTEAFF. The CDR3, as DNA: TGCAGCGTCGGGGGGGGCCTGAACACTGAAGCTTTCTTT. The V call is TRBV29-1, the J call TRBJ1-1; D is perhaps TRBD1 (6 bases). Looked up from germline, CDR1 is SQVTM and CDR2 is ANQGSEA. The CDR3 runs 13 residues. Trimming cost V 6 bases and J 0 bases, with 11 bases left between them.

This clone has only one observation. This chain connects TRBV27 to TRBJ2-2; no firm D call. The CDR3 consists of 14 residues. The germline V gene encodes CDR1 MNHEY and CDR2 SMNVEV (reference sequence). V lost 3 bases to trimming and J lost 4 bases, with 9 bases between them. The CDR3 bases are TGTGCCAGCAGTTTTACCTTGATCACCGGGGAGCTGTTTTTT. Translating it yields CASSFTLITGELFF.

The genes are TRBV5-1 and TRBJ2-1; 8 bases fit TRBD2. CDR1 and CDR2 (germline): SGHRS, YFSETQ. The CDR3 runs 20 residues. Trimming took 4 bases from V and 0 from J; bases not matched to a gene: 18. CDR3 residues: CASSESISGIISSSYNEQFF. CDR3 nucleotides: TGCGCCAGCAGCGAATCGATTAGCGGGATTATATCGAGCTCCTACAATGAGCAGTTCTTC. The full variable domain, completed using reference TRBV5-1 and TRBJ2-1, is KAGVTQTPRYLIKTRGQQVTLSCSPISGHRSVSWYQQTPGQGLQFLFEYFSETQRNKGNFPGRFSGRQFSNSRSEMNVSTLELGDSALYLCASSESISGIISSSYNEQFFGPGTRLTVL.

The rearrangement uses TRBV29-1 and TRBJ1-2; 8 bases agree with TRBD1. The CDR3 totals 13 residues. V lost 4 bases and J lost 8; bases outside the gene matches: 9. Germline V gene lookup returns CDR1 SQVTM and CDR2 ANQGSEA. The CDR3 loop is CSVVEGQVNGYTF. The CDR3 bases are TGCAGCGTTGTGGAGGGACAGGTTAACGGCTACACCTTC.

The genes are TRBV28 and TRBJ2-7; D gene ambiguous. The CDR3 spans 13 residues. Per germline, CDR1 MDHEN and CDR2 SYDVKM. Trimming left V 2 bases short and J 2 bases short, with 7 bases between. The CDR3 protein is CASSLGNAYEQYF. DNA of the CDR3: TGTGCCAGCAGTTTAGGGAACGCCTACGAGCAGTACTTC.

The V and J genes are TRBV5-8 and TRBJ2-7, with unresolved D. Germline V gene sequence: CDR1 SGHTS, CDR2 YDEGEE. The CDR3 length is 13 residues. The V end was cut by 1 base, the J end by 1 base, with 6 bases between. The CDR3 loop reads CASSLMGSYEQYF. The CDR3 DNA follows: TGTGCCAGCAGCTTGATGGGATCCTACGAGCAGTACTTC.

This clone was detected only a few times. The J gene is TRBJ1-5, the V gene TRBV2; 8 bases are a match to TRBD1. J gave up 6 bases and V 4 bases, and 5 bases lay outside the gene matches. CDR1 is SNHLY and CDR2 is FYNNEI in the germline V gene. The CDR3 runs to 14 residues. The CDR3 here is CASSGGQGGQPQHF. CDR3 coding DNA: TGTGCCAGCAGTGGAGGACAGGGCGGTCAGCCCCAGCATTTT.

The gene calls are TRBV19 and TRBJ2-1; TRBD2 matches at 12 bases. Looked up from germline, CDR1 is LNHDA and CDR2 is SQIVND (reference sequence). The CDR3 length is 15 residues. V gave up 3 bases and J gave up 6 bases; unmatched junction bases: 3. CDR3 nucleotides: TGTGCCAGTAGTATGGTGACTAGCGGGAGCAATGAGCAGTTCTTC. Protein product: CASSMVTSGSNEQFF.

This chain uses TRBV2 with TRBJ2-7; 12 bases map to TRBD2. V gave up 4 bases and J gave up 4 bases; unmatched junction bases: 20. In germline, CDR1 is SNHLY, CDR2 FYNNEI. CDR3 length equals 20 residues. CDR3 coding DNA: TGTGCCAGCAGTGCTACACTCGGGACTAGCGGGCTCGCGGGGGGATACGAGCAGTACTTC. It yields the protein CASSATLGTSGLAGGYEQYF.

The chain links TRBV5-1 to TRBJ2-7; D not resolved. CDR3 length equals 16 residues. CDR1 and CDR2 (germline): SGHRS, YFSETQ. With 3 bases removed from V and 3 bases from J, the gap between germline ends came to 19 bases. The CDR3 DNA reads TGCGCCAGCAGCTCCCGACCGAAAGAGGTTGGCTACGAGCAGTACTTC. Its protein product is CASSSRPKEVGYEQYF.

This clone was recorded a few times. The chain carries TRBV10-2 and TRBJ1-1, with D hard to call. This CDR3 region has 13 residues. Germline-derived CDR1 and CDR2 are WSHSY and SAAADI. Deletions cut 8 bases from V and 6 bases from J, with 16 bases between. This CDR3 reads CASASGTSAEAFF. The CDR3 DNA reads TGCGCCAGCGCTTCTGGCACTAGCGCTGAAGCTTTCTTT.

The genes are TRBV28 and TRBJ1-2; D is undetermined. The V gene's germline CDR1 is MDHEN and CDR2 SYDVKM. The CDR3 is 13 residues long. Deletions cut 8 bases from V and 6 bases from J, with 16 bases between. The CDR3 protein is CASGRPSSDGYTF. CDR3 bases: TGTGCCAGCGGGAGGCCCTCTTCGGATGGCTACACCTTC.

The J gene is TRBJ2-7, the V gene TRBV7-3, with D possibly being TRBD1 (5 bases). The CDR3 is made up of 16 amino acids. V was clipped by 6 bases and J by 2 bases, with 20 bases between them. Germline V lookup: CDR1 SGHTA, CDR2 FQGTGA. CDR3 sequence (DNA): TGTGCCAGCAGTAACAGGCGCCTACCGGAACCCTACGAGCAGTACTTC. This translates into CASSNRRLPEPYEQYF.

The V call is TRBV6-5, the J call TRBJ2-7; D possibly uses TRBD1 or TRBD2 (5 bases each). The CDR3 totals 13 residues. V was trimmed by 7 bases and J by 0 bases, leaving 10 bases between them. Germline V gene data show CDR1 as MNHEY and CDR2 as SVGAGI. The CDR3 is CASTGTDSYEQYF. Written as DNA, the CDR3 is TGTGCCAGCACCGGGACGGACTCCTACGAGCAGTACTTC.

The CDR3 is CASSQVPGRLNQPQHF. The CDR3, as DNA: TGCGCCAGCAGCCAAGTTCCGGGACGGCTCAATCAGCCCCAGCATTTT. The chain combines TRBV4-1 with TRBJ1-5, with D perhaps TRBD1 (5 bases). Trimming shortened V by 1 base and J by 3 bases, and 13 bases separated the two germline ends. Germline assignment: CDR1 MGHRA and CDR2 YSYEKL. This CDR3 is built from 16 residues.